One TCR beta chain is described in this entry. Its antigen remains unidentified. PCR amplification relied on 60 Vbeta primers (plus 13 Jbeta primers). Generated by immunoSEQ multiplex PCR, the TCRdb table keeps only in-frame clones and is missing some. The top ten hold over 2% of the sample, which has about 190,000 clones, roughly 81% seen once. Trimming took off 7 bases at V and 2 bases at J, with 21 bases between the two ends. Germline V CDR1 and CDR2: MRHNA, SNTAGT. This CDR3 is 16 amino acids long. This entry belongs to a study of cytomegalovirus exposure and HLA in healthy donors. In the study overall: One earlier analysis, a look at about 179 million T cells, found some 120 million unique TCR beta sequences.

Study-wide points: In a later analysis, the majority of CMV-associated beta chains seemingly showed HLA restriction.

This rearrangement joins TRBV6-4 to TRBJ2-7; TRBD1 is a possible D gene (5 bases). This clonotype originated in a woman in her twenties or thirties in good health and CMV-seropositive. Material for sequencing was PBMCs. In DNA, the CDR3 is TGTGCCAGCATTGATTTAGGGGCTCCAACCACCTACGAGCAGTACTTC. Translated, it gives CASIDLGAPTTYEQYF.